This T cell receptor beta chain is from a study of CD8 T cells in Susac syndrome. To note about this clonotype: The antigen remains undetermined.

TEMRA cells underwent FACS enrichment and CD8+ and CD4+ T cells underwent negative isolation. General study points: Peak Susac CD8+ clonal expansion occurred in TEMRA cells and active patients. It was acknowledged by the study that relatively few individuals were included in its TCR sequencing and HLA analysis. In total CD8+ repertoires, roughly 15 Susac-specific public clones were found, and about 5 in CD8+ TEMRA repertoires.

Reverse transcription of about 0.5 to 1 ug RNA used random hexamers. TCRdb ran MiXCR on the immunoSEQ multiplex PCR reads and lists one entry per CDR3 protein. Found here are some 140,000 distinct CDR3 sequences, just under 95% of them singletons; the top ten hold 0.15% to 0.2%. The germline V gene encodes CDR1 MDHEN and CDR2 SYDVKM. The CDR3 extends over 13 amino acids. V lost 7 bases, J lost 6 bases, and 4 bases stayed unmatched. V and J are TRBV28 and TRBJ2-1, with 9 bases fitting TRBD2. What was sequenced was CD8+ T cells from PBMCs. The TCR sequence derives from a human donor with Susac syndrome. CDR3 coding DNA: TGTGCCAGCACCTCACTAGCGGGCAATGAGCAGTTCTTC. Amino acids: CASTSLAGNEQFF.